This record covers a single T cell receptor (beta chain). The CDR3 totals 19 residues. Trimming cost V 1 base and J 0 bases; bases outside gene matches: 8. The germline V gene encodes CDR1 SGHVS and CDR2 FQNEAQ. The repertoire was sequenced with immunoSEQ multiplex PCR; TCRdb's copy has only in-frame clones and lacks some. This table holds 450,000 or so clones, about 88% found once. This sample was taken from a study of blood T cell repertoires in COVID-19. Study details: The United States, Italy and Spain provided the acute and convalescent COVID-19 samples. Sources were T cells, B-cell-depleted T cells, or PBMCs; the material itself was cDNA or gDNA.

Seattle patients were enrolled while actively infected and followed longitudinally. The sample comprised peripheral blood. V usage is TRBV7-8 and J usage is TRBJ2-6; TRBD1 aligns across 8 bases. The TCR originated in a man between 18 and 29 years old with COVID-19, enrolled during active disease. CDR3 coding DNA: TGTGCCAGCAGCTTAGGAGGACAGGGTACAACCTCTGGGGCCAACGTCCTGACTTTC. This encodes CASSLGGQGTTSGANVLTF.